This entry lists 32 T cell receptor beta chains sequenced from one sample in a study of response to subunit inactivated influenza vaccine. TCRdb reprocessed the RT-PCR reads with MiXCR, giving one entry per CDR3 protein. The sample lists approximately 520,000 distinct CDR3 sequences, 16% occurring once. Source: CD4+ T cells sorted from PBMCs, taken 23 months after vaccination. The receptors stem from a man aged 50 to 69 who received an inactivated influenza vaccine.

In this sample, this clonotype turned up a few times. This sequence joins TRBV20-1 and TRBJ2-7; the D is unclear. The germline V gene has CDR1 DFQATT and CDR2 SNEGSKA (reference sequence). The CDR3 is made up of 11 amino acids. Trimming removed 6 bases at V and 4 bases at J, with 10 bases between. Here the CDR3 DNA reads TGCAGTGCGGCAAGAGAGTACGAGCAGTACTTC. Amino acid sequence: CSAAREYEQYF.

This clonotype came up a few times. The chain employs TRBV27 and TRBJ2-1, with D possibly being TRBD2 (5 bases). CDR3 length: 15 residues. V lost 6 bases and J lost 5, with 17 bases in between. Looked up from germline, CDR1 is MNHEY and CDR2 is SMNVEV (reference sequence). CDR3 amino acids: CASSPRRGSNNEQFF. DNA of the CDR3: TGTGCCAGCAGCCCTAGGAGAGGGTCCAACAATGAGCAGTTCTTC.

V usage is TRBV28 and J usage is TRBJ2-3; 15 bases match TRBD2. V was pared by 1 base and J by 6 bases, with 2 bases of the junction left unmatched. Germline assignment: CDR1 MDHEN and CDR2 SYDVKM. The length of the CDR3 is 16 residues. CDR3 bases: TGTGCCAGCAGTTTATCCGGACTAGCGGGAGGGGATACGCAGTATTTT. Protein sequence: CASSLSGLAGGDTQYF. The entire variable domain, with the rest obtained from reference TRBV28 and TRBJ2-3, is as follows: DVKVTQSSRYLVKRTGEKVFLECVQDMDHENMFWYRQDPGLGLRLIYFSYDVKMKEKGDIPEGYSVSREKKERFSLILESASTNQTSMYLCASSLSGLAGGDTQYFGPGTRLTVL.

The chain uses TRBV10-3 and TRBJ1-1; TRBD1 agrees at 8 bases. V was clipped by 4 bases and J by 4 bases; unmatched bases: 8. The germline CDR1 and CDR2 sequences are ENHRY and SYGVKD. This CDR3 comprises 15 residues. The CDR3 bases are TGTGCCATCAGTGGCAGGGGGCGGCAAGGCACTGAAGCTTTCTTT. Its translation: CAISGRGRQGTEAFF.

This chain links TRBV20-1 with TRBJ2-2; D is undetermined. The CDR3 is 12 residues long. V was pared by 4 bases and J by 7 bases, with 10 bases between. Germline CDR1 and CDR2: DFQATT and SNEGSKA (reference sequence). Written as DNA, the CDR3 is TGCAGTGCTATGGGTCAAGTCGGGGAGCTGTTTTTT. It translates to CSAMGQVGELFF.

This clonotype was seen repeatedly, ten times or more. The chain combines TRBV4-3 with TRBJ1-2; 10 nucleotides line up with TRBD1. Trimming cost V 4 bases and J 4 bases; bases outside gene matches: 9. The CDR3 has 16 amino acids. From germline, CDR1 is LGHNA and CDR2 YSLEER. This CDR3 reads CASSPVGTGVGYGYTF. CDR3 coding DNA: TGCGCCAGCAGCCCGGTAGGGACAGGGGTAGGCTATGGCTACACCTTC.

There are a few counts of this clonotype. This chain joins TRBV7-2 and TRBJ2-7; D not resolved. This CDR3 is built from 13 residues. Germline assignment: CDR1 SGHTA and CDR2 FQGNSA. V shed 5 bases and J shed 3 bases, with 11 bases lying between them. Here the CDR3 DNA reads TGTGCCAGCAGCAACCGGGCCTACTACGAGCAGTACTTC. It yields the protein CASSNRAYYEQYF.

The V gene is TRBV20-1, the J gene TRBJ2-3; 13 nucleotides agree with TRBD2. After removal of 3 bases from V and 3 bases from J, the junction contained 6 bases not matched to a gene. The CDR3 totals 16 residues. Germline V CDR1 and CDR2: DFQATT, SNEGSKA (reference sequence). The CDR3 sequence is CSASLLAGGPTDTQYF. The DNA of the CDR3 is TGCAGTGCTAGCTTACTAGCGGGAGGGCCAACAGATACGCAGTATTTT.

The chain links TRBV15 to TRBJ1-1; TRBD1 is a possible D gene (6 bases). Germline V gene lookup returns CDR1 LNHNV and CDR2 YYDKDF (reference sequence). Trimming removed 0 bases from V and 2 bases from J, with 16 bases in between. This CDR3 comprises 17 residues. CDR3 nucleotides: TGTGCCACCAGCAGAGATCCGTTTGCGACAGGAAACACTGAAGCTTTCTTT. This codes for CATSRDPFATGNTEAFF. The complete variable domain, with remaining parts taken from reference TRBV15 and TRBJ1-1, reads DAMVIQNPRYQVTQFGKPVTLSCSQTLNHNVMYWYQQKSSQAPKLLFHYYDKDFNNEADTPDNFQSRRPNTSFCFLDIRSPGLGDTAMYLCATSRDPFATGNTEAFFGQGTRLTVV.

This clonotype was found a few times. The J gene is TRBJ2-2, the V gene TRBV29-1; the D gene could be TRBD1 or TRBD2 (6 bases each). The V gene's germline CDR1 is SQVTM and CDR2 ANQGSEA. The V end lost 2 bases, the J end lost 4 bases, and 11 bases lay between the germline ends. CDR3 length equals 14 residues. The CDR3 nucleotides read TGCAGCGTTGAACGGGGGCCGGGCACCGGGGAGCTGTTTTTT. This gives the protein CSVERGPGTGELFF.

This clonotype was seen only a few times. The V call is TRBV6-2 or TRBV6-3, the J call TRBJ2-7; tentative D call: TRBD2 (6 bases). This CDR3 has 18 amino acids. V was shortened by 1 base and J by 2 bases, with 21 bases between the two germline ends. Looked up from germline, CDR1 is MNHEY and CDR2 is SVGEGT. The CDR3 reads CASSYLIRDSYNPYEQYF. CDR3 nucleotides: TGTGCCAGCAGTTACTTAATCCGGGACTCCTATAACCCCTACGAGCAGTACTTC.

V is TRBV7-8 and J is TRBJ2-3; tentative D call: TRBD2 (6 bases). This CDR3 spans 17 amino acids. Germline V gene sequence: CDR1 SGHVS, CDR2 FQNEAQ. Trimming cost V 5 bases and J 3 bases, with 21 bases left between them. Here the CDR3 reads CASSPVGTGDRTDTQYF. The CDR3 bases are TGTGCCAGCAGCCCAGTGGGGACGGGGGACCGAACAGATACGCAGTATTTT.

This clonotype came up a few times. The CDR3 here is CSFTGTEFLEQYF. Written as DNA, the CDR3 is TGCAGCTTTACCGGGACAGAGTTCCTCGAGCAGTACTTC. V and J are TRBV29-1 and TRBJ2-7; 7 bases line up with TRBD1. The CDR3 is 13 amino acids. The V gene's germline CDR1 is SQVTM and CDR2 ANQGSEA. V trimming: 8 bases; J trimming: 6 bases; junction bases outside the gene matches: 13.

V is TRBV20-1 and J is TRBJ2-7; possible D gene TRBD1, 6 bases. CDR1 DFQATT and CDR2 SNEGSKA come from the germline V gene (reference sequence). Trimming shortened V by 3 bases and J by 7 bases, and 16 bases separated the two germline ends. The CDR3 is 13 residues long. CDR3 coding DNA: TGCAGTGCTAGTATAACAGGGTCGGGTGAGCAGTACTTC. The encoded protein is CSASITGSGEQYF.

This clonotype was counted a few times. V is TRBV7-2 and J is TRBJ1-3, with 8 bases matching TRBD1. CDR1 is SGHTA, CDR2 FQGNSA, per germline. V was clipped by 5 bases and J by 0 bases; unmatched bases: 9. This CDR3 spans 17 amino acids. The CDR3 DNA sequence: TGTGCCAGCAGCCAGGGGGCAACCCTTATCTCTGGAAACACCATATATTTT. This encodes CASSQGATLISGNTIYF.

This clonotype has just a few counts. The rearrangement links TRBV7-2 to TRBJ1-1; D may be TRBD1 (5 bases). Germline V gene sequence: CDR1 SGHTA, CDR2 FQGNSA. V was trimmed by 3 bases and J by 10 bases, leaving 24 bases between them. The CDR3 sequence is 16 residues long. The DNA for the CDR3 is TGTGCCAGCAGCTTCACCCACACATCAGGCGCGGGGGGAGCTTTCTTT. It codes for CASSFTHTSGAGGAFF.

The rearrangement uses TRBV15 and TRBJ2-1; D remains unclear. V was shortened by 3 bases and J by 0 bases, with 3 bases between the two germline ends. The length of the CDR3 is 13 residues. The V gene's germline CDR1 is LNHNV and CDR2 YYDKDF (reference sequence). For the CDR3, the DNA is TGTGCCACCAGCAGGAGCTCCTACAATGAGCAGTTCTTC. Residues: CATSRSSYNEQFF.

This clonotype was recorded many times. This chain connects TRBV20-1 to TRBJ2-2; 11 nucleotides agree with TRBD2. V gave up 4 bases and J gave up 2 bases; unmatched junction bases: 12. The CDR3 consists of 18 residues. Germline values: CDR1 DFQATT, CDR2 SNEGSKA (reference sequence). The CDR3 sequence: CSAKSVLAGDQNTGELFF. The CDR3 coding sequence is TGCAGTGCTAAGTCCGTACTAGCGGGGGATCAAAACACCGGGGAGCTGTTTTTT.

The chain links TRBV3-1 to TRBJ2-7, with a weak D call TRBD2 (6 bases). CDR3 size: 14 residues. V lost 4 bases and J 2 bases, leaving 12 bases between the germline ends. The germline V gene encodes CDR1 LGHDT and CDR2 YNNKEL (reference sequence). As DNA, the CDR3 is TGTGCCAGCAGCCGGGGGGACGGGACCTACGAGCAGTACTTC. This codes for CASSRGDGTYEQYF.

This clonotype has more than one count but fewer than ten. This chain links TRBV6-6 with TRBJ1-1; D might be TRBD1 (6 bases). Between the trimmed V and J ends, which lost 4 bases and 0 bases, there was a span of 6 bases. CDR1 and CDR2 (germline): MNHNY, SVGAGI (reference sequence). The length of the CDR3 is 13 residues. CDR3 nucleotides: TGTGCCAGCAGTTGGGACATGAACACTGAAGCTTTCTTT. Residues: CASSWDMNTEAFF.

CDR3 coding DNA: TGTGCCAGCAGCACCGGGACCCTTGGCCCCTACGAGCAGTACTTC. This codes for CASSTGTLGPYEQYF. This chain connects TRBV3-1 to TRBJ2-7; D is possibly TRBD1 or TRBD2 (5 bases each). Germline CDR1 LGHDT, CDR2 YNNKEL (reference sequence). CDR3 length equals 15 residues. V was shortened by 5 bases and J by 2 bases, with 16 bases between the two germline ends.

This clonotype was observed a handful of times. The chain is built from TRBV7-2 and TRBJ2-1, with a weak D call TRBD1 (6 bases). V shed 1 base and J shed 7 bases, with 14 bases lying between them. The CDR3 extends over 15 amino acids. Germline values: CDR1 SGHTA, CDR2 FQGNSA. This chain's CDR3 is CASSLVEGVGNEQFF. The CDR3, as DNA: TGTGCCAGCAGCTTAGTAGAGGGGGTGGGAAATGAGCAGTTCTTC.

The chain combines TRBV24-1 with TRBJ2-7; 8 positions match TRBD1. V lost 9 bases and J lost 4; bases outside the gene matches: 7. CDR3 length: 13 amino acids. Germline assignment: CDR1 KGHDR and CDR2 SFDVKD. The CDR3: CATATGGNYEQYF. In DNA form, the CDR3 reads TGTGCCACCGCCACAGGGGGAAATTACGAGCAGTACTTC.

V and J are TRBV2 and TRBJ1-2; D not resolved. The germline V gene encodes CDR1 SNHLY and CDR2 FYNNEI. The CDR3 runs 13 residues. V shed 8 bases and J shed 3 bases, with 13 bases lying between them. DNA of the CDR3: TGTGCCAGCGTCGGCGGTAGGGACTATGGCTACACCTTC. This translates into CASVGGRDYGYTF.

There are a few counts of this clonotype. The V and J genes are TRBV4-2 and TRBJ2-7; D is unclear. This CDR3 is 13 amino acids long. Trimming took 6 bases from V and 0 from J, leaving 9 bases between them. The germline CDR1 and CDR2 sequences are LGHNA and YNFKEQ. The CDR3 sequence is CASSTGRSYEQYF. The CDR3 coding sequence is TGTGCCAGCAGTACGGGCCGCTCCTACGAGCAGTACTTC.

The CDR3 bases are TGTGCCAGCAGCTTAGCCTTCCAGGGAACCTCCTACGAGCAGTACTTC. Translating it yields CASSLAFQGTSYEQYF. The chain uses TRBV7-8 and TRBJ2-7; D may be TRBD1 (5 bases). The CDR3 spans 16 residues. The ends were cut back, 0 bases at V and 0 bases at J, with 12 bases in the middle. Germline V lookup: CDR1 SGHVS, CDR2 FQNEAQ.

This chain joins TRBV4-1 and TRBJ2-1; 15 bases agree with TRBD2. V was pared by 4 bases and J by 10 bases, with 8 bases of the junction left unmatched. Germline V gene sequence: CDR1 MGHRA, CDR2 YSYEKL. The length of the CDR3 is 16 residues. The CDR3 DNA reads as TGCGCCAGCAGCCCCCAGGGACTAGCGGGGGGCCAGGAGCAGTTCTTC. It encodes CASSPQGLAGGQEQFF.

CDR3 sequence: CASSPGDWNTGELFF. CDR3 DNA sequence: TGTGCCAGCAGCCCAGGTGATTGGAACACCGGGGAGCTGTTTTTT. The genes are TRBV14 and TRBJ2-2; D is undetermined. Germline V gene data show CDR1 as SGHDN and CDR2 as FVKESK. Trimming took off 4 bases at V and 1 base at J, with 10 bases between the two ends. The CDR3 consists of 15 residues.

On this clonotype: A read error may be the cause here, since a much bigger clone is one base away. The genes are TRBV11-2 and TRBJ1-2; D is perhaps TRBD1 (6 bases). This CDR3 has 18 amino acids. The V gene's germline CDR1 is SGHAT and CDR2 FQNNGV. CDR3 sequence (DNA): TGTGCCAGCAGCGCCCGCACCAGAAGGACAGACGTTAACCATGGCTACACCTTC. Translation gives CASSARTRRTDVNHGYTF.

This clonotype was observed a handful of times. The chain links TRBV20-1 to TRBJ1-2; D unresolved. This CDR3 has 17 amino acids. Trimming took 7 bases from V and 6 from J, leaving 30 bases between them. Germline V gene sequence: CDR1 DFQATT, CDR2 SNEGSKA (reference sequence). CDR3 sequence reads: CSDRIGRGSARLHGYTF. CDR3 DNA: TGCAGTGATAGGATTGGTCGAGGGTCAGCGCGTTTGCATGGCTACACCTTC.

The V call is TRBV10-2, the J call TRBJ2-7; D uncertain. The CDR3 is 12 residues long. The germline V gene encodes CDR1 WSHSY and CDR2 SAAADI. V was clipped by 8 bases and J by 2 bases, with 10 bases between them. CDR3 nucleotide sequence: TGCGCCAGCGGTCAGAGTCCCTACGAGCAGTACTTC. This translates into CASGQSPYEQYF.

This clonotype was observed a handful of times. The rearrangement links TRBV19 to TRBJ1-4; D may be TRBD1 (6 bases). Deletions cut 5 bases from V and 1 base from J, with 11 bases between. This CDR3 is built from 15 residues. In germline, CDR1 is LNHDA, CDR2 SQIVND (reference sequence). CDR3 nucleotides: TGTGCCAGTAGTCGACAGGCGCAAACTAATGAAAAACTGTTTTTT. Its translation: CASSRQAQTNEKLFF.